These T cell receptor beta chains were read from a single sample in a study of T-cell reconstitution after alpha-beta-depleted transplantation in children. TCRdb re-called the PCR reads through MiXCR, storing one row per CDR3 protein. The table shows approximately 590,000 distinct CDR3 sequences, with under 12% occurring only once. The sequences come from PBMCs from the stem cell graft donor, collected from the stem cell graft. The origin of the receptors is a human donor who donated a stem cell graft to a child with acute myeloid leukemia. Each CDR3 is given with its conserved first and last residue. The D gene is left open where the match is weak. Expanded clones get a size class; other rows say once, few or many, or leave the size out.

TRBJ1-1,-,many,TRBV20-1,TGCAGTGCTAGAGATAGTAAAGGATTGTACACTGAAGCTTTCTTT,CSARDSKGLYTEAFF
TRBJ1-3,-,-,TRBV5-1,TGCGCCAGCAGCCCGACGACTCAGGGAGAGGGAAACACCATATATTTT,CASSPTTQGEGNTIYF
TRBJ2-2,-,many,TRBV10-3,TGTGCCATCAGTCATCAGGAATTGGCCGGGGAGCTGTTTTTT,CAISHQELAGELFF
TRBJ1-2,-,few,TRBV7-2,TGTGCCAGCAGCTTGGATCGCGGTTGGGGGACCTTC,CASSLDRGWGTF
TRBJ2-1,TRBD1,many,TRBV5-1,TGCGCCAGCAGCCTAACAGGGGCCTCTTACAATGAGCAGTTCTTC,CASSLTGASYNEQFF
TRBJ2-7,-,-,TRBV5-6,TGTGCCAGCAGCTTGTCGGGGTTAGCGGTCTCCTACGAGCAGTACTTC,CASSLSGLAVSYEQYF
TRBJ1-1,-,few,TRBV6-5,TGTGCCAGCAGCGCTTATTCCGGGACGGGGAACACTGAAGCTTTCTTT,CASSAYSGTGNTEAFF
TRBJ1-1,-,many,TRBV12-3/TRBV12-4,TGTGCCAGCAGTCACCCCCCCATGAACACTGAAGCTTTCTTT,CASSHPPMNTEAFF
TRBJ1-1,-,-,TRBV19,TGTGCCAGTGGGCCCTTGGCCGGAGGCACTGAAGCTTTCTTT,CASGPLAGGTEAFF
TRBJ2-5,-,many,TRBV7-9,TGTGCCAGCAGCTTAGGAACTAGCCTGCAAGAGACCCAGTACTTC,CASSLGTSLQETQYF
TRBJ2-1,TRBD2,many,TRBV20-1,TGCAGTGCCCCCCTGCCGACTAGCGGGAGTAATGAGCAGTTCTTC,CSAPLPTSGSNEQFF
TRBJ2-5,-,once,TRBV12-3/TRBV12-4,TGTGCCAGCAGTTTCGTAGACCTAGGGGAGACCCAGTACTTC,CASSFVDLGETQYF
TRBJ1-1,-,many,TRBV6-5,TGTGCCAGCAGTTTCTCACAAGGGAACACTGAAGCTTTCTTT,CASSFSQGNTEAFF
TRBJ2-5,TRBD2,few,TRBV24-1,TGTGCCACCAGTGATTCCCGGGGGGTTGGGACCCAGTACTTC,CATSDSRGVGTQYF
TRBJ2-1,-,many,TRBV5-1,TGCGCCAGCAGCTTGAAACTAGCCTACAATGAGCAGTTCTTC,CASSLKLAYNEQFF
TRBJ2-3,-,many,TRBV6-1,TGTGCCAGCAGGTCTGCGGTCCGTGGCACAGATACGCAGTATTTT,CASRSAVRGTDTQYF
TRBJ2-1,TRBD2,many,TRBV6-1,TGTGCCAGCAGGCCGACTAGCGGGAGTCCCGGTGAGCAGTTCTTC,CASRPTSGSPGEQFF
TRBJ1-4,-,-,TRBV12-3/TRBV12-4,TGTGCCAGCAGTAGCCCCCAAGGGCGTACCCCTGATGAAAAACTGTTTTTT,CASSSPQGRTPDEKLFF
TRBJ1-3,-,-,TRBV28,TGTGCCAGCAGTCCCGGGATCTCTGGAAACACCATATATTTT,CASSPGISGNTIYF
TRBJ2-7,-,many,TRBV29-1,TGCAGCTATCGAAAGGGGACCCAGCAGTACTTC,CSYRKGTQQYF
TRBJ2-3,TRBD2,-,TRBV7-3,TGTGCCAGCAGCCCACTCCCTAGCGGGAGCACAGATACGCAGTATTTT,CASSPLPSGSTDTQYF
TRBJ1-1,-,-,TRBV2,TGTGCCAGCAGTGAAGGGGGGGACACTGAAGCTTTCTTT,CASSEGGDTEAFF
TRBJ2-1,-,many,TRBV5-1,TGCGCCAGCAGCACCGGAGGCAATGAGCAGTTCTTC,CASSTGGNEQFF
TRBJ2-7,TRBD1,-,TRBV28,TGTGCCAGCGGGCAAGGAGAGGGGACAGGTTCCTACGAGCAGTACTTC,CASGQGEGTGSYEQYF
TRBJ2-2,-,many,TRBV3-1,TGTGCCAGCAGCCTTATGGTCGGGGAGCTGTTTTTT,CASSLMVGELFF
TRBJ2-1,TRBD2,-,TRBV3-1,TGTGCCAGCAGGGACGGACTAGCGCGTCTACACAATGAGCAGTTCTTC,CASRDGLARLHNEQFF
TRBJ2-2,TRBD2,few,TRBV28,TGTGCCAGCAGTTATCGGCGGGAGCACGGGGAGCTGTTTTTT,CASSYRREHGELFF